The clone carrying this TCR beta chain was recorded at least ten times. Antigen unknown. Germline CDR1 is MNHNS and CDR2 is SASEGT. This CDR3 is built from 15 residues. The trim removed 5 bases at V and 6 bases at J, leaving 9 bases unmatched. Libraries of TCR beta came from iRepertoire HTBI primers plus Arm-PCR of CDR3 regions. TCRdb passed the multiplex PCR reads through MiXCR, listing each CDR3 protein once. The repertoire includes fewer than 550,000 distinct CDR3 sequences, 15% to 20% of them detected once, and approximately 25% sits in the top ten. The sample belongs to a study of regulatory T cells in long-lasting Graves disease. Study-wide results and limits: Preferential use of TRBV28, TRBJ1-2 and TRBJ2-5 was seen in persistent disease.

The time point denotes: newly diagnosed GD, antithyroid drugs for less than 3 months. The TCR library was made from RNA that had been extracted from PBMCs in TRIzol. These data also featured in a second study, about T cells in Graves' hyperthyroidism and ophthalmopathy. Per that paper: The hyperthyroidism patients had all been newly diagnosed, and their disease duration was under 2 months. Their ages ranged from 18 to 65 years. HTBI primers were used for first-round RT-PCR of the TCR CDR3.

The material was peripheral blood mononuclear cells (PBMCs), obtained at new diagnosis, from a patient treated with antithyroid drugs. The TCR sequence derives from a woman aged 40 to 65 with Graves disease. V is TRBV6-1 and J is TRBJ1-5; 8 nucleotides align to TRBD1. CDR3 bases: TGTGCCAGCAGTCGAGAGGACAGGGCCGGTCAGCCCCAGCATTTT. Amino acids: CASSREDRAGQPQHF.